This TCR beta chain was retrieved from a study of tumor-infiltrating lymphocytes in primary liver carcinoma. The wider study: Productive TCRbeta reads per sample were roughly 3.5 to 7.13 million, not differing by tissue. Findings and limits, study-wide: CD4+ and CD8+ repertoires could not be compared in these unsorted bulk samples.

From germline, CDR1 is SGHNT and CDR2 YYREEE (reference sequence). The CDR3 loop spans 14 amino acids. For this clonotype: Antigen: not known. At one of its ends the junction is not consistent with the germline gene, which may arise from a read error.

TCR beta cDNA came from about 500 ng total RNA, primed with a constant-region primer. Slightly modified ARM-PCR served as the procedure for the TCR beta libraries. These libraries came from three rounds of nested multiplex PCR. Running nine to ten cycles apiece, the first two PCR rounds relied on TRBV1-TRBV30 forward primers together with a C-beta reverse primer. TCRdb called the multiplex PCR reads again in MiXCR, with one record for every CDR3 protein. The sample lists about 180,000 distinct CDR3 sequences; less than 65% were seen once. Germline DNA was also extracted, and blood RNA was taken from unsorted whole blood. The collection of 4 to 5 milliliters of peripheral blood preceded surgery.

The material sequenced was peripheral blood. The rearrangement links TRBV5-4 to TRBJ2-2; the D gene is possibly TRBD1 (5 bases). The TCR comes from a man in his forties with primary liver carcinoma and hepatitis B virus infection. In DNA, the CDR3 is TGTGCCAGCAGCTTGGACTGGGGCACCGCGGAGCTGTCTTTT. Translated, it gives CASSLDWGTAELSF.